This TCR beta chain was captured in a study of blood T cell repertoires in COVID-19. Study-level background: Material from acute and convalescent COVID-19 was sourced from the United States, Italy and Spain. T cells, B-cell-depleted T cells, or PBMCs provided the cDNA or gDNA that served as material.

As processed by the authors: Estimation of nucleated cell counts relied on the amplification of reference gene primers. Using immunoSEQ multiplex PCR, the repertoire was profiled, and TCRdb retains in-frame clones only, with some absent. V, J and clone size are those of that table, while D and trimming were read from the DNA. Of about 120,000 clones listed, around 89% were seen once; the top ten hold approximately 20%. The source material was peripheral blood. The TCR comes from a human donor with acute or convalescent COVID-19. The donor label of this sample is uncertain.

CDR3 region: CASRLAPLDGYTF. The CDR3 coding sequence is TGTGCCAGCAGACTTGCCCCCCTGGATGGCTACACCTTC. The chain employs TRBV28 and TRBJ1-2; no clear D gene. Germline CDR1 MDHEN, CDR2 SYDVKM. This CDR3 region has 13 residues. Trimming cost V 6 bases and J 6 bases, with 14 bases left between them.